Sequencing of this T cell receptor (beta chain) was carried out in a study of OX40 agonist ivuxolimab in advanced cancers. V shed 2 bases, J shed 1 base, and the junction held 6 bases outside the gene matches. Germline CDR1 and CDR2: LNHDA and SQIVND (reference sequence). The length of the CDR3 is 17 residues. TCRdb keeps only in-frame clones here, not all; method: immunoSEQ multiplex PCR. Of tens of thousands of clones listed, around nine tenths are singletons. The specimen was CD4+ or CD8+ T cells sorted from blood, collected in a trial of the OX40 agonist ivuxolimab. The source is an adult with an advanced solid tumor such as melanoma, head and neck, liver or kidney cancer. The chain has TRBV19 and TRBJ1-1; 11 bases align to TRBD1. CDR3 coding DNA: TGTGCCAGTAGTATATGGTTAGGGACAGGGGGGAACACTGAAGCTTTCTTT. As protein: CASSIWLGTGGNTEAFF.